This T cell receptor beta chain originates from a study of T cell clonotyping in hematopoietic cell transplantation. The data were produced by immunoSEQ multiplex PCR, yet TCRdb's version contains in-frame clones alone and is incomplete. The repertoire holds about 12,000 clones, with about half as singletons. V shed 4 bases, J shed 2 bases, and the junction held 4 bases outside the gene matches. Germline CDR1 SGHVS, CDR2 FNYEAQ. This CDR3 is built from 14 residues. This clone has more than one count but fewer than ten. The chain has TRBV7-6 and TRBJ2-5; TRBD1 aligns across 7 bases. This receptor was obtained from a man aged 50-60 years in good health. Some clones in this sample may be carry-over from other donors' samples. The sample consisted of peripheral blood mononuclear cells. For the CDR3, the DNA is TGTGCCAGCAGCTCGGGACAGACGCAAGAGACCCAGTACTTC. Translated, it gives CASSSGQTQETQYF.